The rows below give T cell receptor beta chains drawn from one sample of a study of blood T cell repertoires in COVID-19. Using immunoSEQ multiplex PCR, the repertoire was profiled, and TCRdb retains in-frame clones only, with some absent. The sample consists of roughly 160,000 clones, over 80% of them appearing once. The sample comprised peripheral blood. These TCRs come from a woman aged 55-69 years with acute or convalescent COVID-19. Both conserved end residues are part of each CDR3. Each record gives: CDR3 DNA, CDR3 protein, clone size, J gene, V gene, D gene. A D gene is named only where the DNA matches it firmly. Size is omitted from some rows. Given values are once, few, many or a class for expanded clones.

TGTGCCAGCAGCGCCGGCTTAAGAAGGGGGCTCAATGAGCAGTTCTTC,CASSAGLRRGLNEQFF,few,TRBJ2-1,TRBV6-2/TRBV6-3,TRBD1
TGTGCCAGCTCGAAAGTAAAGCTAGCATTCAATGAGCAGTTCTTC,CASSKVKLAFNEQFF,-,TRBJ2-1,TRBV18,-
TGCGCCAGCAGCTTTAGCCGGGACAGCTATAATTCACCCCTCCACTTT,CASSFSRDSYNSPLHF,-,TRBJ1-6,TRBV5-1,TRBD1
TGTGCCAGCAGCCCTCGACCGGTAGCTAGCACAGATACGCAGTATTTT,CASSPRPVASTDTQYF,-,TRBJ2-3,TRBV9,-
TGTGCCAGCAGCTTAGATAGGAGACTAGCGGGGCGCACAGATACGCAGTATTTT,CASSLDRRLAGRTDTQYF,-,TRBJ2-3,TRBV11-2,TRBD2
TGTGCCAGCACCCCTCCAGGGTCTAGTGGAAACACCATATATTTT,CASTPPGSSGNTIYF,-,TRBJ1-3,TRBV28,-
TGTGCCAGTGGGGACAGAGGGACTGAAGCTTTCTTT,CASGDRGTEAFF,-,TRBJ1-1,TRBV19,TRBD1
TGTGCCAGCAGTCCTAGCTCGAGACGCTTGAACACTGAAGCTTTCTTT,CASSPSSRRLNTEAFF,-,TRBJ1-1,TRBV6-4,-
TGTGCCAGCAGCTCCACAGGGCAGGAGACCCAGTACTTC,CASSSTGQETQYF,-,TRBJ2-5,TRBV11-2,-
TGTGCCAGCAGTTTTCGTCAAGAGACCCAGTACTTC,CASSFRQETQYF,-,TRBJ2-5,TRBV6-2/TRBV6-3,-
TGTGCCAGCAGCCTGCGGGGGGGCCAAGGGGATGAGCAGTTCTTC,CASSLRGGQGDEQFF,-,TRBJ2-1,TRBV7-9,TRBD2
TGCAGCGTTGAAGATTCTCTCGGGACAGGGGCAACAGATACGCAGTATTTT,CSVEDSLGTGATDTQYF,-,TRBJ2-3,TRBV29-1,TRBD1
TGTGCCACCAGTGAAAAGGACAGGCAGCCCCAGCATTTT,CATSEKDRQPQHF,few,TRBJ1-5,TRBV24-1,TRBD1
TGTGCCAGCAGCTTAGCCGTACAGGGTTTCACAGATACGCAGTATTTT,CASSLAVQGFTDTQYF,-,TRBJ2-3,TRBV7-9,-
TGTGCCAGCAGCCTATACAGGGACACTGAAGCTTTCTTT,CASSLYRDTEAFF,-,TRBJ1-1,TRBV7-2,-
TGTGCCAGCAGTAAGGGACAGACCGATGGTGATACGCAGTATTTT,CASSKGQTDGDTQYF,-,TRBJ2-3,TRBV7-2,TRBD1
TGTGCCAGTATTCCCCGGGGTCGTCTCTATGGCTACACCTTC,CASIPRGRLYGYTF,-,TRBJ1-2,TRBV19,-
TGTGCCAGCAGCACCGGGACAGGGCTGAACTATGGCTACACCTTC,CASSTGTGLNYGYTF,-,TRBJ1-2,TRBV9,TRBD1
TGCGCCAGCAGCCAAGATACAGTGACTAGCGGGCCCACAGATACGCAGTATTTT,CASSQDTVTSGPTDTQYF,-,TRBJ2-3,TRBV4-3,TRBD2
TGTGCCAGCAGTTACAACAGGGAGACCCAGTACTTC,CASSYNRETQYF,-,TRBJ2-5,TRBV6-6,-
TGTGCCAGCTCTCGGGACAACCATAATTCACCCCTCCACTTT,CASSRDNHNSPLHF,-,TRBJ1-6,TRBV18,-
TGTGCCAGCAGTGAAGTAGGGGGAATGGCCAATCAGCCCCAGCATTTT,CASSEVGGMANQPQHF,-,TRBJ1-5,TRBV6-1,-
TGCGCCAGCAGTCAATCGGCGGCAGGGTCCCTAGATTTGAACACTGAAGCTTTCTTT,CASSQSAAGSLDLNTEAFF,-,TRBJ1-1,TRBV23-1,-
TGTGCCAGCAGCGCGGATCCCGGATCCCCAGATACGCAGTATTTT,CASSADPGSPDTQYF,-,TRBJ2-3,TRBV5-4,-
TGTGCCAGCAGTTTGGGCAGAAGAAACACCATATATTTT,CASSLGRRNTIYF,few,TRBJ1-3,TRBV12-3/TRBV12-4,-
TGTGCCAGCAGTGACCTAGGGCAGGGTTATGGCTACACCTTC,CASSDLGQGYGYTF,-,TRBJ1-2,TRBV25-1,-
TGCGCCAGCAGCCGCGGGGGAACGCAGTCTCTCCAGTACTTC,CASSRGGTQSLQYF,once,TRBJ2-7,TRBV5-1,TRBD2
TGTGCCAGTTCTCGTTGGGCTGGGACTGAAGCTTTCTTT,CASSRWAGTEAFF,-,TRBJ1-1,TRBV19,-
TGTGCCAGCAGCCAAGCCGGGACTAGCGGGGGGGCCTACGAGCAGTACTTC,CASSQAGTSGGAYEQYF,-,TRBJ2-7,TRBV4-2,TRBD2
TGTGCCAGCAGTCGCGGGGGGCCCCCTTCCTACGAGCAGTACTTC,CASSRGGPPSYEQYF,-,TRBJ2-7,TRBV28,TRBD2
TGTGCCAGCAGCCGAGCTGCCGAGGCAACTAATGAAAAACTGTTTTTT,CASSRAAEATNEKLFF,-,TRBJ1-4,TRBV4-2,-
TGCGCCAGCAAGATACAGGGTAACTATGGCTACACCTTC,CASKIQGNYGYTF,few,TRBJ1-2,TRBV5-1,-
TGCGCCAGCAGTCCGCTAAACAGGGCTTTAAATGAAAAACTGTTTTTT,CASSPLNRALNEKLFF,once,TRBJ1-4,TRBV23-1,-
TGTGCCAGCAGTTTAACAGGGTGGGACGAAAAACTGTTTTTT,CASSLTGWDEKLFF,-,TRBJ1-4,TRBV6-2/TRBV6-3,-
TGTGCCAGCAGCTTTGAGGCAGGGGCTAATGAAAAACTGTTTTTT,CASSFEAGANEKLFF,once,TRBJ1-4,TRBV7-9,-
TGTGCCAGCAGCGCAGGGCACTTGAGCTACGAGCAGTACTTC,CASSAGHLSYEQYF,-,TRBJ2-7,TRBV9,-
TGTGCCAGCAGTCAACAGGGGGCGATGAACACTGAAGCTTTCTTT,CASSQQGAMNTEAFF,few,TRBJ1-1,TRBV28,TRBD1
TGTGCCAGCAGCGCAAGTAGTTTTAACTATGGCTACACCTTC,CASSASSFNYGYTF,once,TRBJ1-2,TRBV7-2,-
TGTGCCAGCAGTTTATTCGGGTTCTTCACCGAAGCTTTCTTT,CASSLFGFFTEAFF,-,TRBJ1-1,TRBV28,-
TGTGCCAGCAGCTTGAGGTCACAGAAAAACATTCAGTACTTC,CASSLRSQKNIQYF,-,TRBJ2-4,TRBV5-5,-
TGTGCCAGCAGCCCTGTGGGCACTAGCAATCAGCCCCAGCATTTT,CASSPVGTSNQPQHF,-,TRBJ1-5,TRBV4-2,-